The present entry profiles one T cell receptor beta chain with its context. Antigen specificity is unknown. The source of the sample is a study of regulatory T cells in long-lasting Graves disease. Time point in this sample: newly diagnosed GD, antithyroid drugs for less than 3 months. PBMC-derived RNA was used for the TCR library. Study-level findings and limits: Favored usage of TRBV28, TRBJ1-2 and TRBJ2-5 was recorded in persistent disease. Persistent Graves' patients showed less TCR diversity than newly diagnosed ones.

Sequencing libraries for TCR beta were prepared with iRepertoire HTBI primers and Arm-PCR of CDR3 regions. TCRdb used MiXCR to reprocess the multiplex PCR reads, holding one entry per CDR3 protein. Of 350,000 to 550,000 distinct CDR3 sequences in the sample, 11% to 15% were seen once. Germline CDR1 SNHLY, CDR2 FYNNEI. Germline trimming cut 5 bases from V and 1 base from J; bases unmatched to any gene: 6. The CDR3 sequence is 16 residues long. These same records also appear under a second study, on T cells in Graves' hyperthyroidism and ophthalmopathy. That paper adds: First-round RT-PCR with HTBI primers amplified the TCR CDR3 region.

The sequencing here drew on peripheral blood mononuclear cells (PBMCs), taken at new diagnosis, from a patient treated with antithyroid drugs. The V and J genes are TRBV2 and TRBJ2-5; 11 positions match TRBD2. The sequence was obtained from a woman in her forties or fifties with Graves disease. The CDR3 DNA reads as TGTGCCAGCAGTACAGGACTAGCGGGCATCCAAGAGACCCAGTACTTC. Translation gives CASSTGLAGIQETQYF.